The present T cell receptor beta chain was sequenced within a study of read filtering for tumor transcriptome and immune sequencing (dated by TCRdb to the early 2020s). About the investigation overall: The cohort consisted of roughly 16 male and under 15 female patients, with a mean age of about 64 years and an age range of roughly 47 to 90. After DNase treatment, whole-transcriptome libraries were prepared with the TruSeq RNA Access Library Prep Kit. The study compared TCR repertoires from targeted immune repertoire sequencing and bulk whole-transcriptome sequencing run on the same bone marrow samples. Under revised international staging, roughly 8 patients fell into R-ISS I, 15 or so into R-ISS II and more than five into R-ISS III. Per sample, about 4.05 to 10.27 million TCR-region mapped reads were obtained with IR-seq, compared with only roughly 85 to 1,300 with RNA-seq. A main aim was a read-filtering strategy for immune repertoire data, specifically whether clonotypes supported by a single read should be removed.

This clonotype was seen at least ten times. What antigen it recognizes has not been identified. No per-base quality is available; no much larger clone lies one base away. Each patient had bone marrow sampled at the time of active disease. Ficoll-Hypaque density gradient centrifugation was used to isolate bone marrow mononuclear cells. To remove myeloma plasma cells, the cells were labeled with CD138 magnetic microbeads on a MACS separator, and CD138-negative cells were then collected by negative selection. Flow cytometry with CD138 antibodies on an Attune NxT was used to check how pure the isolated cells were. TRIzol reagent was used to extract total RNA, which was then quantified with a NanoDrop spectrophotometer. For each patient, the CD138-negative bone marrow sample underwent paired RNA-seq and IR-seq. Study-wide conclusions, independent of this receptor: The sorted CD138-negative fraction was not purified T cells but a mixed bone marrow immune population. Single-read clonotypes made up approximately 79% of clonotypes but only approximately 3.5% of total reads in IR-seq, compared with more than 65% of clonotypes and 44.6% of reads in RNA-seq. IR-seq captured clonotypes at much higher depth and more reliably than RNA-seq, and smaller IR-seq throughput sufficed to identify most shared clonotypes. The correlation between IR-seq and RNA-seq shared clonotype proportions rose when single-read clonotypes were removed.

For CDR1 and CDR2, the germline V gene (reference sequence) lists DFQATT and SNEGSKA. The CDR3 measures 14 amino acids from cysteine to phenylalanine. The read is trimmed to its CDR3 DNA, 42 bases read in frame from base 1. Deletion took 0 bases off V and 5 bases off J, with a span of 10 bases between the germline ends. TCR libraries were constructed from 400 ng RNA using the Immunoverse kit, and molecular barcoded adaptors covering alpha/delta and beta/gamma chains were employed. TCR library preparation used the same RNA that was used for transcriptome sequencing. Sequencing of TCR libraries was carried out on an Illumina HiSeq 4000 with 2 x 150 cycles. As for the authors' bioinformatics: Using MiXCR, which included quality filtering and error correction, TCR reads were aligned to human V, D, J and C references and then assembled into CDR3 clonotypes. The tcR package in R was used to analyze clonotype counts and gene usage diversity. Raw mapping reads were checked after the RNA-seq reads had been mapped by STAR aligner version 2.5.3a onto the human GRCh37 genome. To test how sequencing depth affected the clonotypes detected, IR-seq fastq files were randomly downsampled with Seqtk 1.3. TCRdb took the public reads, trimmed them with fastp at Q25, ran MiXCR for clone calling and kept in-frame beta chains. For every CDR3 protein sequence, its rows merge into one entry that carries the most common genes and DNA. It is TCRdb's table, rather than the study itself, that gives the V and J calls and clone size. This sample is represented by 35,000 to 40,000 distinct CDR3 sequences; about an eighth of them were singletons. The ten largest make up about two fifths of the sample.

Recombination joined TRBV20-1 with TRBJ2-2; TRBD2 could be the D gene, as 6 bases match. The TCR was taken from a donor at least 40 years old with multiple myeloma. Sequencing input: a population of CD138-negative cells sorted from bone marrow. Per the publication, the cell subset or site label means: bone marrow mononuclear cells depleted of CD138+ plasma/myeloma cells by negative magnetic selection. The sequenced DNA: TGCAGTGCTAGAGATCATGGGGGGACCGGGGAGCTGTTTTTT. This is translated as CSARDHGGTGELFF.